This TCR beta chain was recovered during a study of identical twins. On this clonotype: Its specificity is not known.

The V end was cut by 3 bases, the J end by 2 bases, with 10 bases between. CDR1 is MGHRA and CDR2 is YSYEKL in the germline V gene. The CDR3 length is 15 residues. Study-wide results and limits: There was more out-of-frame TCR alpha sharing in monozygotic twins than models estimated. A partial confounding effect on zero-insertion analyses could come from invariant MAIT and iNKT cells.

A universal primer binding site was introduced by template switching. The final cDNA contained unique molecular identifiers. TCRdb redid the calling of the 5' RACE reads with MiXCR, one entry per CDR3 protein. The sample lists around 340,000 distinct CDR3 sequences; more than 9% were seen once. In addition, the sample was reused for a study of yellow fever vaccine responses in identical twins. That investigation notes: Vaccine T cell responses of twins reportedly seemed partly convergent and partly personalized.

The specimen was CD8+ T cells sorted from blood. The source of this sequence is a woman aged 18-29 years in good health. The chain carries TRBV4-1 and TRBJ2-2; D ambiguous. The DNA of the CDR3 is TGCGCCAGCAGCCAGGGCGCAGTAAACACCGGGGAGCTGTTTTTT. Its protein product is CASSQGAVNTGELFF.